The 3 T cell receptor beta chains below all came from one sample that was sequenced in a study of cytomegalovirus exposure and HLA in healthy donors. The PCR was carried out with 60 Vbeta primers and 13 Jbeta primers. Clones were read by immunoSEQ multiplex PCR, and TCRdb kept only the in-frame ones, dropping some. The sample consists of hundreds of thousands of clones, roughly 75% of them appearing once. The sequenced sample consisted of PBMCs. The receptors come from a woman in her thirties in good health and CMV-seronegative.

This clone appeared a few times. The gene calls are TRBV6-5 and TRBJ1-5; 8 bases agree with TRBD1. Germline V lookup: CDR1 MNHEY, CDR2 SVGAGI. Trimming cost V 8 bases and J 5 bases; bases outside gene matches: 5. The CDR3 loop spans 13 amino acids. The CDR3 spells CASARQGHQPQHF. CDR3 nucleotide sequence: TGTGCCAGCGCGAGACAGGGGCATCAGCCCCAGCATTTT.

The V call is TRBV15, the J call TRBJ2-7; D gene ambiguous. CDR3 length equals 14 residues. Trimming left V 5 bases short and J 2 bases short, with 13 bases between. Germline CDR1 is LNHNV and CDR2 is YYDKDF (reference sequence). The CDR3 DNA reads TGTGCCACCAGCGACTTTCTCACGGCCTACGAGCAGTACTTC. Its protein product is CATSDFLTAYEQYF.

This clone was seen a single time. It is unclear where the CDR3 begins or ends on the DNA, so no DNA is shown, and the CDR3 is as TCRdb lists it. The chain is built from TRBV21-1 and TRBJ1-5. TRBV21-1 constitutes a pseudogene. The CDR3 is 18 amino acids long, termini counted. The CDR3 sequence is CASTPESWGGGSNQPQHF.